The TCR beta chain described here comes from a study of shared T cell receptors in the human thymus. The CDR3 has 13 amino acids. The germline V gene has CDR1 MNHNS and CDR2 SASEGT. Deletions cut 6 bases from V and 4 bases from J, with 10 bases between. Sequencing used immunoSEQ multiplex PCR; TCRdb keeps in-frame clones, though not all of them. The table shows hundreds of thousands of clones, with approximately 89% occurring only once. This sample also appeared in a second study, on human thymus T cells. As reported in that work: Finnish infants who were healthy and having corrective surgery for congenital heart defects made up the donors. It was from resections taken during corrective heart surgery that the thymus tissue came. There appeared to be biased usage of V and J genes in thymic and blood repertoires. Overlap was high between thymic repertoires from unrelated individuals, as reported in related research.

Sequencing was performed on thymocytes. The clonotype was recovered from a boy under three years old with a congenital heart defect. The V gene is TRBV6-1, the J gene TRBJ2-1; D may be TRBD1 (5 bases). CDR3 DNA sequence: TGTGCCAGCAGAGTAGACAGATACAATGAGCAGTTCTTC. Amino acids: CASRVDRYNEQFF.